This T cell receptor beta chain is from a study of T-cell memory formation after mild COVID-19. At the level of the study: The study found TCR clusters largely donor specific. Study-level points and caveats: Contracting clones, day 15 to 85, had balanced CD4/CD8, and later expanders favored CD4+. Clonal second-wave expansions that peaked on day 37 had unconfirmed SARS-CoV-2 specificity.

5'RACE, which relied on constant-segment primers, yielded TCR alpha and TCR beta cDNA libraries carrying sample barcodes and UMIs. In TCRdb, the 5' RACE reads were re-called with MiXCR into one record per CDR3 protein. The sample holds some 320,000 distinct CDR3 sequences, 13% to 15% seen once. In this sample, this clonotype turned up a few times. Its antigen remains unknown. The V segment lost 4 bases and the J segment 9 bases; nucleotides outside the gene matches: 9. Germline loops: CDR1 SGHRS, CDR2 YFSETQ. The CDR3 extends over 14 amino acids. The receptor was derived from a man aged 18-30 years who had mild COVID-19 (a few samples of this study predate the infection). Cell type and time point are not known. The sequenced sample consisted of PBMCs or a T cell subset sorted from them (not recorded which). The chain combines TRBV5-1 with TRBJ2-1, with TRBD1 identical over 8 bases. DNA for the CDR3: TGCGCCAGCAGCACTAGGACAGGGCAGGGTGAGCAGTTCTTC. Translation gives CASSTRTGQGEQFF.